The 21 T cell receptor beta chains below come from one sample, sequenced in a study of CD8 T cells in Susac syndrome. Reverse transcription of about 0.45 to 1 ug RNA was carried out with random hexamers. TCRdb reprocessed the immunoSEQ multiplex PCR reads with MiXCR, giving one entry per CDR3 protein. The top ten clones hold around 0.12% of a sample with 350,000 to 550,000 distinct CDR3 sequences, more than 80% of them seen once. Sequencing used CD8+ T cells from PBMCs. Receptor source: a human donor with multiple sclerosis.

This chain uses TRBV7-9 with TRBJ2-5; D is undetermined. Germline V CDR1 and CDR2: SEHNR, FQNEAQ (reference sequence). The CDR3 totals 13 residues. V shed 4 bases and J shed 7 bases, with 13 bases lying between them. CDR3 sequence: CASSSDIRWTQYF. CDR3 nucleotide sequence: TGTGCCAGCAGCTCCGACATCCGATGGACCCAGTACTTC.

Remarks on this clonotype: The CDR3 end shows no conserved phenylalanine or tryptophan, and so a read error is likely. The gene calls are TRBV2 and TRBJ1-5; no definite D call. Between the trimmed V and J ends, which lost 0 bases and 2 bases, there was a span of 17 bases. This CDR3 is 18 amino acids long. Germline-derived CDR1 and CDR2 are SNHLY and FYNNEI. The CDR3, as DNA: TGTGCCAGCAGTGAAGCGCGGACCTTATTAGGAGGCAATCAGCCCCAGCATTCT. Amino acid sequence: CASSEARTLLGGNQPQHS.

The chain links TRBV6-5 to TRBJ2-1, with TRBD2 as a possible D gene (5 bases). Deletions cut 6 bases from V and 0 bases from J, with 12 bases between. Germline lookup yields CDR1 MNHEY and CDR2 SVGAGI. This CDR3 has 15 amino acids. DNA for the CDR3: TGTGCCAGCAGCTTAGCGCCAAGCTCCTACAATGAGCAGTTCTTC. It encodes CASSLAPSSYNEQFF.

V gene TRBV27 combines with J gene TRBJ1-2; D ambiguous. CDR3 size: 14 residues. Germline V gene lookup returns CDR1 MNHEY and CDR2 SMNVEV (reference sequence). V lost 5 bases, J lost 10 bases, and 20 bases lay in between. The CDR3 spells CASSPEGYREDYTF. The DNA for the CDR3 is TGTGCCAGCAGTCCCGAGGGATACCGAGAAGACTACACCTTC.

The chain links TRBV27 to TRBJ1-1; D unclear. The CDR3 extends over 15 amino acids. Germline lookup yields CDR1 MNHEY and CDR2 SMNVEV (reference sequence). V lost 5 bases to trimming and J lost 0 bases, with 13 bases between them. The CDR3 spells CASSLFYPMNTEAFF. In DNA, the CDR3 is TGTGCCAGCAGTCTCTTTTATCCGATGAACACTGAAGCTTTCTTT.

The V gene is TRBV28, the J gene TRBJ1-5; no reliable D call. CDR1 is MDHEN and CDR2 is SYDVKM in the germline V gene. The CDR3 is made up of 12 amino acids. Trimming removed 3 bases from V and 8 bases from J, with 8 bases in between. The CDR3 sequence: CASSFPVEPQHF. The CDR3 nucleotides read TGTGCCAGCAGTTTCCCGGTAGAGCCCCAGCATTTT.

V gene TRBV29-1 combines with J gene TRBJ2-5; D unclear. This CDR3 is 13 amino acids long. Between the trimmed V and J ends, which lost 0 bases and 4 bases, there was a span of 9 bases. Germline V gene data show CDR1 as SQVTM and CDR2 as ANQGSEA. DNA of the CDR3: TGCAGCGTTGAAGAAACGGCTAGAGAGACCCAGTACTTC. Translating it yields CSVEETARETQYF.

Here the CDR3 DNA reads TGTGCCAGCAGCTTACTCGTCCCACTTGGGCGCCAAGAGACCCAGTACTTC. Its translation is CASSLLVPLGRQETQYF. The chain couples TRBV6-5 to TRBJ2-5; D is uncertain. CDR3 length: 17 amino acids. Germline CDR1 reads MNHEY; CDR2 reads SVGAGI. Trimming left V 6 bases short and J 1 base short, with 21 bases between.

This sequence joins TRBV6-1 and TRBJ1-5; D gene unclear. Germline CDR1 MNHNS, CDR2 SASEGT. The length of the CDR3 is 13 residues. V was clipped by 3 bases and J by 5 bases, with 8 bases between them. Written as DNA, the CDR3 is TGTGCCAGCAGTGATTATTCCGATCAGCCCCAGCATTTT. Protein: CASSDYSDQPQHF.

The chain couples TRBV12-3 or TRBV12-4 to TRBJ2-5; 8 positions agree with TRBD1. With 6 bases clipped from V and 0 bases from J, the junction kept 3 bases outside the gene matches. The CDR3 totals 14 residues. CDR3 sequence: CASRGTGHQETQYF. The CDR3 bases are TGTGCCAGCAGAGGGACAGGTCACCAAGAGACCCAGTACTTC.

CDR3 residues: CAWSWDSGTEAFF. CDR3 nucleotides: TGTGCCTGGAGTTGGGACAGCGGCACTGAAGCTTTCTTT. V usage is TRBV30 and J usage is TRBJ1-1, with TRBD1 identical over 7 bases. In germline, CDR1 is GTSNPN, CDR2 SVGIG (reference sequence). CDR3 length: 13 residues. J lost 4 bases, V lost 2 bases, and 4 bases had no gene match.

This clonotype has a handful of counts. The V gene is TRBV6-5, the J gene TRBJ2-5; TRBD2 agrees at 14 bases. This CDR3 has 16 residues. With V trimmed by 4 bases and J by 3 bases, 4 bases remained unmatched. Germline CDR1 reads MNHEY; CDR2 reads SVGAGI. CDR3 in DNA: TGTGCCAGCAGTTCTCCGGGACTAGCGGGAGAAGAGACCCAGTACTTC. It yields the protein CASSSPGLAGEETQYF.

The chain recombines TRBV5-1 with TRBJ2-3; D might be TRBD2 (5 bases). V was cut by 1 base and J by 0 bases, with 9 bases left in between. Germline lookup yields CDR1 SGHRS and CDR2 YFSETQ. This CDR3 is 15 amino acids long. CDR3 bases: TGCGCCAGCAGCTTGTGGAGGAGTAGCACAGATACGCAGTATTTT. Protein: CASSLWRSSTDTQYF.

The chain's CDR3 is CASSHGTGGYYEQYF. In DNA form, the CDR3 reads TGCGCCAGCAGCCATGGGACAGGGGGCTATTACGAGCAGTACTTC. The gene calls are TRBV4-1 and TRBJ2-7, with 12 bases aligning to TRBD1. The CDR3 is 15 residues long. CDR1 is MGHRA, CDR2 YSYEKL, per germline. Trimming removed 3 bases from V and 4 bases from J; junction bases left unmatched: 4.

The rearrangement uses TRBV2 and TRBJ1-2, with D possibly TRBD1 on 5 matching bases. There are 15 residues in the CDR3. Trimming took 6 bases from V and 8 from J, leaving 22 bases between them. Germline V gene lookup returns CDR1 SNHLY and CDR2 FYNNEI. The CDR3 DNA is TGTGCCAGCAGCGACCCGGGACGGCCTATGCGGGGCTACACCTTC. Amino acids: CASSDPGRPMRGYTF.

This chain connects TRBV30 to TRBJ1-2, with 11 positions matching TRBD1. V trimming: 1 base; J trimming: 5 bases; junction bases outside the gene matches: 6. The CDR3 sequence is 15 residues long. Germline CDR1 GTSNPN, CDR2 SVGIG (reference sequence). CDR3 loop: CAWSGRTGGGYGYTF. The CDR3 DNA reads TGTGCCTGGAGTGGGAGGACAGGGGGCGGTTATGGCTACACCTTC.

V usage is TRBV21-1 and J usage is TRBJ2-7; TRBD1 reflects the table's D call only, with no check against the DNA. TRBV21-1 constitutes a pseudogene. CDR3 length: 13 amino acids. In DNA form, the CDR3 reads TGTGCCAGCAGCCTACGACAGGGTCCGGAGCAGTACTTC. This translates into CASSLRQGPEQYF.

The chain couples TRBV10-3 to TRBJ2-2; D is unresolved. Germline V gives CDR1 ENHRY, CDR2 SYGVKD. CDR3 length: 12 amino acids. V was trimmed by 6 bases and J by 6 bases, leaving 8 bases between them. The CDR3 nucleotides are TGTGCCATCAGGAGCGAGGCCGGGGAGCTGTTTTTT. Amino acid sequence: CAIRSEAGELFF.

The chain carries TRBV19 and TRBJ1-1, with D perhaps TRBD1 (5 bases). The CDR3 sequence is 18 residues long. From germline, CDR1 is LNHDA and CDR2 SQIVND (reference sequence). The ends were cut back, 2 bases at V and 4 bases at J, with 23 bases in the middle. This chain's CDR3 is CASSILVRGTPGSTEAFF. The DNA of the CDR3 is TGTGCCAGTAGTATACTCGTCCGTGGGACGCCGGGAAGCACTGAAGCTTTCTTT.

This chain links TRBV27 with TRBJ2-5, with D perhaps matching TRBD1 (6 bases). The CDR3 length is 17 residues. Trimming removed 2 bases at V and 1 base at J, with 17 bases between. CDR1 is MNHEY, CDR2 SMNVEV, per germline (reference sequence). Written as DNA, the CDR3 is TGTGCCAGCAGTTTAAGTCGTGAGGGACACTTCCAAGAGACCCAGTACTTC. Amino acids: CASSLSREGHFQETQYF.

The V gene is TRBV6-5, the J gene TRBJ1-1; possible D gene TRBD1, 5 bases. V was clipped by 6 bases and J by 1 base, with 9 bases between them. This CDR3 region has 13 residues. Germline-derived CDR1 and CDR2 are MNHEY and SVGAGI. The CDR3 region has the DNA TGTGCCAGCAGAGAGACAGAGAACACTGAAGCTTTCTTT. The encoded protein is CASRETENTEAFF.